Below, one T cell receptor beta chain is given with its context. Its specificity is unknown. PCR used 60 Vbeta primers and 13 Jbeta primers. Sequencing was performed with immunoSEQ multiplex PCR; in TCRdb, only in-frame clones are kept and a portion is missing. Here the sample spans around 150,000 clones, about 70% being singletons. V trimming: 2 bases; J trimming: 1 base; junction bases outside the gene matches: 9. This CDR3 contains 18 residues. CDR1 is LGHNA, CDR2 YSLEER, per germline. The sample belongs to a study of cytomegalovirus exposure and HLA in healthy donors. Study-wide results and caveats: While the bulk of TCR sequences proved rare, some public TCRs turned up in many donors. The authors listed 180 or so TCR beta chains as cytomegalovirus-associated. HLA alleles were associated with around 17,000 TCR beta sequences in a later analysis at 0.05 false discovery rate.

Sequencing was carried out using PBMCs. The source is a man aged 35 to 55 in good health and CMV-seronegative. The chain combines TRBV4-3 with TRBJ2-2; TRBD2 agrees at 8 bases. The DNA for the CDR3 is TGCGCCAGCAGCCAATTCCCGACTAGCGAGCTGAACACCGGGGAGCTGTTTTTT. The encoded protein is CASSQFPTSELNTGELFF.